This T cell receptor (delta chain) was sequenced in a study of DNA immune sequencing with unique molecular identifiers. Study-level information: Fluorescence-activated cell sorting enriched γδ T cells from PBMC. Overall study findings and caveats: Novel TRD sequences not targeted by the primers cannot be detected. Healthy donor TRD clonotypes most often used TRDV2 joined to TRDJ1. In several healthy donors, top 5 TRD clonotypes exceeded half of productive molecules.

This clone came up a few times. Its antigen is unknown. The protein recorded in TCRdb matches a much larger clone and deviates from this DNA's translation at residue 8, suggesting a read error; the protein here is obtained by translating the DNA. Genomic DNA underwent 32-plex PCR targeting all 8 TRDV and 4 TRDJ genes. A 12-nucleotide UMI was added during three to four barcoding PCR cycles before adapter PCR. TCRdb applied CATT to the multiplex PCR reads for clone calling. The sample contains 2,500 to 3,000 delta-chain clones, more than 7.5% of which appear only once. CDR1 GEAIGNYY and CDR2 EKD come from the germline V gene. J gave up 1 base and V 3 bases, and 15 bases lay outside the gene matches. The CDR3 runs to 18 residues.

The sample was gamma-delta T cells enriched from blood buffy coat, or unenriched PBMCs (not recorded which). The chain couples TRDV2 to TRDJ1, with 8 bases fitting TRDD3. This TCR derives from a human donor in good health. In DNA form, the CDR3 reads TGTGCCTGTGACCTTCTGGGGGAAACGCTTCTTACCACCGATAAACTCATCTTT. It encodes CACDLLGETLLTTDKLIF.